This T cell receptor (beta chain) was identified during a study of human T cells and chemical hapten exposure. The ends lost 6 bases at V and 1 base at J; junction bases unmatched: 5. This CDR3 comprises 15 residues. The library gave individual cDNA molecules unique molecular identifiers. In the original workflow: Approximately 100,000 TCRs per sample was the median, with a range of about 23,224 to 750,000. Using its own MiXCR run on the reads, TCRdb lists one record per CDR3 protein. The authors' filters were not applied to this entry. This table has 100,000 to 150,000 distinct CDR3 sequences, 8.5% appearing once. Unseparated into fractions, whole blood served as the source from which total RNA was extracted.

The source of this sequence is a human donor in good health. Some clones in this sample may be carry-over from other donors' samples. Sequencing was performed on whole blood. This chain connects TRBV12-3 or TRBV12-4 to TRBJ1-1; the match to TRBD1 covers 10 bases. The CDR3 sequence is CASRRQGAQNTEAFF. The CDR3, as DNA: TGTGCCAGCAGACGACAGGGGGCTCAGAACACTGAAGCTTTCTTT.